This TCR beta chain comes out of a study of shared clonotypes between healthy human individuals. The V gene lost 2 bases and the J gene lost 0 bases, with 4 bases spanning the gap. CDR1 is MNHEY, CDR2 SVGAGI, per germline. The CDR3 totals 13 residues. The donors, healthy adults who were HIV-negative, had experienced no recent acute infections or vaccinations. In regard to this clone: Its antigen is currently unknown.

Sequencing was at deep level. The authors split each subset's genomic DNA evenly across several immunoSEQ plates. Clones were read by immunoSEQ multiplex PCR, and TCRdb kept only the in-frame ones, dropping some. The sample shows 400,000 to 600,000 clones, about three quarters of them seen only once. Study-level points and caveats: The authors sampled blood alone, and tissue repertoires likely differ.

The receptor's source is a woman between 35 and 50 years old in good health. Some clones in this sample may be carry-over from other donors' samples. Sequencing input: PBMCs. V and J are TRBV6-5 and TRBJ1-1; no clear D gene. In DNA form, the CDR3 reads TGTGCCAGCAGTTACGTCATGAACACTGAAGCTTTCTTT. As protein: CASSYVMNTEAFF.